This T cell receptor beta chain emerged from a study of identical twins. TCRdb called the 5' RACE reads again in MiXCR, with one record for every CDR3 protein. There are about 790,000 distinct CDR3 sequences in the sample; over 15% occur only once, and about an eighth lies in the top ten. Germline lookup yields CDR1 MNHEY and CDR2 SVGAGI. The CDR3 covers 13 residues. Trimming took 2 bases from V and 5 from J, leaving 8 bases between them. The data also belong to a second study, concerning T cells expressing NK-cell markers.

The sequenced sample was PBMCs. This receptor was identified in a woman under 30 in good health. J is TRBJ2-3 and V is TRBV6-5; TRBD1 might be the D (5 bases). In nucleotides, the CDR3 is TGTGCCAGCAGTTACGTAGGGGAAGATACGCAGTATTTT. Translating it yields CASSYVGEDTQYF.